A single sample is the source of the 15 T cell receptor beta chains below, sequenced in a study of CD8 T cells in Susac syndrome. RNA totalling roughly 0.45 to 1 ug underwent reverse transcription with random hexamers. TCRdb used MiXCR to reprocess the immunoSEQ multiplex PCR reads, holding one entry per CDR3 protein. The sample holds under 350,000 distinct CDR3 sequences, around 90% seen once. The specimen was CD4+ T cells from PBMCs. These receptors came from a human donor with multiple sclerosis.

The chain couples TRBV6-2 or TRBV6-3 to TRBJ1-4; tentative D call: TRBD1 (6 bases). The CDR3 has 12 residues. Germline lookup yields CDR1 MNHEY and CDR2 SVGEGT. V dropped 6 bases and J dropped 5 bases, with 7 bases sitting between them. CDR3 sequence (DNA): TGTGCCAGCAGCCAGGGGAATGAAAAACTGTTTTTT. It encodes CASSQGNEKLFF.

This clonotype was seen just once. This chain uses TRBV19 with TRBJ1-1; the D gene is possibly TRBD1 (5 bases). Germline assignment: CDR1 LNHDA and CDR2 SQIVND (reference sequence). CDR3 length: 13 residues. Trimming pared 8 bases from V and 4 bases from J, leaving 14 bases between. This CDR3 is CASDTGGSTEAFF. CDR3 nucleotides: TGTGCCAGTGACACGGGGGGGAGCACTGAAGCTTTCTTT.

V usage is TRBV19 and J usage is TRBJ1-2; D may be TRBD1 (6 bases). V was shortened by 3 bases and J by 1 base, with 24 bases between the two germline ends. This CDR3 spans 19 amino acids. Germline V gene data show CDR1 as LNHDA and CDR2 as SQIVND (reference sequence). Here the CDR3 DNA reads TGTGCCAGTAGTATTGGATCCAGGGGAAATCAGAACGTTAACTATGGCTACACCTTC. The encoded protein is CASSIGSRGNQNVNYGYTF. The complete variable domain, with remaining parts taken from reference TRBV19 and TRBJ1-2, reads DGGITQSPKYLFRKEGQNVTLSCEQNLNHDAMYWYRQDPGQGLRLIYYSQIVNDFQKGDIAEGYSVSREKKESFPLTVTSAQKNPTAFYLCASSIGSRGNQNVNYGYTFGSGTRLTVV.

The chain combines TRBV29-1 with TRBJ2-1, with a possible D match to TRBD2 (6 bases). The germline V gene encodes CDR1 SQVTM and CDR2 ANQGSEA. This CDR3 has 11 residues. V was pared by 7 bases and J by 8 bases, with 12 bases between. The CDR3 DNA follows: TGCAGCGGGAGGGCCTCGGATGAGCAGTTCTTC. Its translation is CSGRASDEQFF.

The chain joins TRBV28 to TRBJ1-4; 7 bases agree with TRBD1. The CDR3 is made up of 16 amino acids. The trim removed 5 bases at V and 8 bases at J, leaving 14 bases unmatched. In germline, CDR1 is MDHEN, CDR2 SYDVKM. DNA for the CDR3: TGTGCCAGCAGTCCTACGTCCACAGGGGCCCGAGAAAAACTGTTTTTT. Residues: CASSPTSTGAREKLFF.

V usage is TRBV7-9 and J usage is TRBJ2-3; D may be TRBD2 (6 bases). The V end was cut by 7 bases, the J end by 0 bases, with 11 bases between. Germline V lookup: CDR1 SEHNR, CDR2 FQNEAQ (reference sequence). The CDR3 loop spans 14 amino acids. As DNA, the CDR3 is TGTGCCAGCAATAGCGGTCTAAGCACAGATACGCAGTATTTT. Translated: CASNSGLSTDTQYF.

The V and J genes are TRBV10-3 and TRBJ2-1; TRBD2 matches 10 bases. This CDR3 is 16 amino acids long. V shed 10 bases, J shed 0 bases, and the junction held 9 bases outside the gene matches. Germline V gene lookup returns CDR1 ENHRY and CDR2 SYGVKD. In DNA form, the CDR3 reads TGTGCCACAGCGGGGGGGCTTCCTAGCTCCTACAATGAGCAGTTCTTC. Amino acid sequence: CATAGGLPSSYNEQFF.

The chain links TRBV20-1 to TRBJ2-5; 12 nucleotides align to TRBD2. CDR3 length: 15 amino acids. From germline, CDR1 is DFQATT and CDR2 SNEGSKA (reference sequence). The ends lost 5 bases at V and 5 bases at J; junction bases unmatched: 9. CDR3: CSAGLTSGRSETQYF. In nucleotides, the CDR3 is TGCAGTGCTGGGCTGACTAGCGGGAGAAGTGAGACCCAGTACTTC.

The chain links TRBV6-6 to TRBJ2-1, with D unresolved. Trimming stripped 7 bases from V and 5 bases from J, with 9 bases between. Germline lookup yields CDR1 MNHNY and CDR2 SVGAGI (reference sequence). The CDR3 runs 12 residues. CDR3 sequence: CASTGWDNEQFF. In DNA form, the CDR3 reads TGTGCCAGCACGGGTTGGGACAATGAGCAGTTCTTC.

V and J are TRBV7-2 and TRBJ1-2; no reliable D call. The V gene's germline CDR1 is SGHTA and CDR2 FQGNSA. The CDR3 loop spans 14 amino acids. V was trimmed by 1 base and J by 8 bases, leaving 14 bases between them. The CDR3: CASSLESIPGGYTF. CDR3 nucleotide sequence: TGTGCCAGCAGCTTAGAGTCCATCCCGGGAGGCTACACCTTC.

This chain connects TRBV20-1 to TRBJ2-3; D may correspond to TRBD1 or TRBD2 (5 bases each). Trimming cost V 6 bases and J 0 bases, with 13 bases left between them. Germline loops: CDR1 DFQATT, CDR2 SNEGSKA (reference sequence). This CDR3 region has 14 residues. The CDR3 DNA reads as TGCAGTGCCAACCGGGACGGTAGCACAGATACGCAGTATTTT. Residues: CSANRDGSTDTQYF.

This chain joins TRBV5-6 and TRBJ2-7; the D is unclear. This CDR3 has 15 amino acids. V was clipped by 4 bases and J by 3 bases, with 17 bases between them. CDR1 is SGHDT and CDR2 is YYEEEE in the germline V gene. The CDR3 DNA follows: TGTGCCAGCAGCCCTGGAAGTCCCTCCTACTACGAGCAGTACTTC. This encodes CASSPGSPSYYEQYF.

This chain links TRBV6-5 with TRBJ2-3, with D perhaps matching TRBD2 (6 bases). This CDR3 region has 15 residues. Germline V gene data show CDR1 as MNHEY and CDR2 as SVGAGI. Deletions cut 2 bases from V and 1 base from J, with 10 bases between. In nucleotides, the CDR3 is TGTGCCAGCAGTTACGGCGGGATGGGCACAGATACGCAGTATTTT. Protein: CASSYGGMGTDTQYF.

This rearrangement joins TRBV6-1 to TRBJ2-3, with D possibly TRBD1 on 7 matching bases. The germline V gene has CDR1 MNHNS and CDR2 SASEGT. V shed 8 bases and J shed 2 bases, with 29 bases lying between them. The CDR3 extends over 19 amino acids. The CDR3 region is CASGGTYSGQGVSTDTQYF. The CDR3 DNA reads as TGTGCCAGCGGGGGGACTTATTCAGGGCAGGGGGTTTCCACAGATACGCAGTATTTT.

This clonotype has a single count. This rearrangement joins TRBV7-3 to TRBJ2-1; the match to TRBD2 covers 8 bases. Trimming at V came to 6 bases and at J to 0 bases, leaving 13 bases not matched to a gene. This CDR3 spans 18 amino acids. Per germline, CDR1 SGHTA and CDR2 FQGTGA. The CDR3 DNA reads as TGTGCCAGCAGTCACAAATTGGCTAGCGGGCGCTCCTACAATGAGCAGTTCTTC. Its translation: CASSHKLASGRSYNEQFF.